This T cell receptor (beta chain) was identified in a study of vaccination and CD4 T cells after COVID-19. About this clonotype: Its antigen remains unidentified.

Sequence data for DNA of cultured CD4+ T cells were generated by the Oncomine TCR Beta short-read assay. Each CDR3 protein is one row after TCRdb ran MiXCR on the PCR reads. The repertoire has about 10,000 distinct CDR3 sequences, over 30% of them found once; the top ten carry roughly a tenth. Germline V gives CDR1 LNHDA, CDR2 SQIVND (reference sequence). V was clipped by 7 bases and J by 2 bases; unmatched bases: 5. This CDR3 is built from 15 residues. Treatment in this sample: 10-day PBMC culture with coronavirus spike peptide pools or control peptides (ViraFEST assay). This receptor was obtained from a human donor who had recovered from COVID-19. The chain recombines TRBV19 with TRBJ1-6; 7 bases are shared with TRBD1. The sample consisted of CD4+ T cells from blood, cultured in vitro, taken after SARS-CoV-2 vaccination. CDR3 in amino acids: CASTATGTYNSPLHF. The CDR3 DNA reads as TGTGCCAGTACCGCGACAGGGACCTATAATTCACCCCTCCACTTT. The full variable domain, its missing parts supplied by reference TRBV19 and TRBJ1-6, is DGGITQSPKYLFRKEGQNVTLSCEQNLNHDAMYWYRQDPGQGLRLIYYSQIVNDFQKGDIAEGYSVSREKKESFPLTVTSAQKNPTAFYLCASTATGTYNSPLHFGNGTRLTVT.